These 8 T cell receptor beta chains were sequenced from one sample in a study of cytomegalovirus exposure and HLA in healthy donors. This PCR relied on a set of 60 Vbeta primers and 13 Jbeta primers. Assay: immunoSEQ multiplex PCR; the TCRdb copy retains only in-frame clones and omits some. The table shows tens of thousands of clones, with around three quarters occurring only once. The sequencing input was PBMCs. The source is a male donor in good health and CMV-seronegative.

This clone was recorded once. The V call is TRBV2, the J call TRBJ1-6, with D possibly being TRBD1 (6 bases). The CDR3 spans 17 residues. Germline CDR1 reads SNHLY; CDR2 reads FYNNEI. V was pared by 6 bases and J by 7 bases, with 22 bases between. The CDR3 DNA reads as TGTGCCAGCAGGGGACCCAGGGGCCCTGTGTTCAATTCACCCCTCCACTTT. Its protein is CASRGPRGPVFNSPLHF. Looking up the rest from reference TRBV2 and TRBJ1-6 gives the full variable domain: EPEVTQTPSHQVTQMGQEVILRCVPISNHLYFYWYRQILGQKVEFLVSFYNNEISEKSEIFDDQFSVERPDGSNFTLKIRSTKLEDSAMYFCASRGPRGPVFNSPLHFGNGTRLTVT.

The chain joins TRBV19 to TRBJ2-7; weak D call: TRBD2 (5 bases). The CDR3 is 14 residues long. The germline V gene encodes CDR1 LNHDA and CDR2 SQIVND (reference sequence). Trimming removed 9 bases at V and 5 bases at J, with 20 bases between. The CDR3 nucleotides are TGTGCCAGCGCAACGGGAAGGGTACACGACGAGCAGTACTTC. It is translated as CASATGRVHDEQYF.

The rearrangement uses TRBV19 and TRBJ2-1; D remains unclear. The CDR3 is made up of 15 amino acids. Deletions cut 6 bases from V and 0 bases from J, with 12 bases between. Germline values: CDR1 LNHDA, CDR2 SQIVND (reference sequence). CDR3 sequence reads: CASSKVPSSYNEQFF. CDR3 in DNA: TGTGCCAGTAGCAAAGTACCGAGCTCCTACAATGAGCAGTTCTTC.

This clone was seen a handful of times. The genes are TRBV4-2 and TRBJ1-1; 9 bases agree with TRBD1. The CDR3 extends over 14 amino acids. V lost 1 base, J lost 4 bases, and 1 base stayed unmatched. The germline V gene has CDR1 LGHNA and CDR2 YNFKEQ. The CDR3 sequence is CASSQVTGGTEAFF. In DNA form, the CDR3 reads TGTGCCAGCAGCCAAGTGACAGGGGGCACTGAAGCTTTCTTT.

Worth noting for this clone: At one boundary the junction diverges from the germline segment, which might be a read error. The gene calls are TRBV7-9 and TRBJ1-5; 7 positions agree with TRBD1. The germline gives CDR1 SEHNR, CDR2 FQNEAQ (reference sequence). This CDR3 is 18 amino acids long. This chain's CDR3 is CASSLGQGQVLSNQPQNF. The DNA of the CDR3 is TGTGCCAGCAGCTTAGGACAGGGACAAGTCTTAAGCAATCAGCCCCAGAATTTT. Supplemented by reference TRBV7-9 and TRBJ1-5, the full variable domain reads DTGVSQNPRHKITKRGQNVTFRCDPISEHNRLYWYRQTLGQGPEFLTYFQNEAQLEKSRLLSDRFSAERPKGSFSTLEIQRTEQGDSAMYLCASSLGQGQVLSNQPQNFGDGTRLSIL.

The chain is built from TRBV7-9 and TRBJ2-7; 12 nucleotides match TRBD2. V was pared by 4 bases and J by 0 bases, with 10 bases of the junction left unmatched. The CDR3 is made up of 18 amino acids. CDR1 and CDR2 from the germline V gene are SEHNR and FQNEAQ (reference sequence). The CDR3 is CASSSPPGLAGPSYEQYF. CDR3 bases: TGTGCCAGCAGCTCGCCCCCCGGACTAGCGGGGCCCTCCTACGAGCAGTACTTC. Supplemented by reference TRBV7-9 and TRBJ2-7, the full variable domain reads DTGVSQNPRHKITKRGQNVTFRCDPISEHNRLYWYRQTLGQGPEFLTYFQNEAQLEKSRLLSDRFSAERPKGSFSTLEIQRTEQGDSAMYLCASSSPPGLAGPSYEQYFGPGTRLTVT.

This clone has just a few counts. The V call is TRBV6-6, the J call TRBJ1-5; no clear D gene. Trimming removed 10 bases from V and 0 bases from J, with 10 bases in between. CDR3 length: 13 residues. Germline assignment: CDR1 MNHNY and CDR2 SVGAGI (reference sequence). The chain's CDR3 is CAMGVNSNQPQHF. The CDR3 nucleotides read TGTGCCATGGGCGTGAATAGCAATCAGCCCCAGCATTTT.

V is TRBV5-1 and J is TRBJ1-2; 9 bases map to TRBD1. The CDR3 runs 16 residues. V dropped 2 bases and J dropped 1; count of bases not matched to a gene: 6. Germline CDR1 and CDR2: SGHRS and YFSETQ. CDR3 nucleotide sequence: TGCGCCAGCAGCTTAGATTGGGACAGGGTTAACTATGGCTACACCTTC. Translating it yields CASSLDWDRVNYGYTF.